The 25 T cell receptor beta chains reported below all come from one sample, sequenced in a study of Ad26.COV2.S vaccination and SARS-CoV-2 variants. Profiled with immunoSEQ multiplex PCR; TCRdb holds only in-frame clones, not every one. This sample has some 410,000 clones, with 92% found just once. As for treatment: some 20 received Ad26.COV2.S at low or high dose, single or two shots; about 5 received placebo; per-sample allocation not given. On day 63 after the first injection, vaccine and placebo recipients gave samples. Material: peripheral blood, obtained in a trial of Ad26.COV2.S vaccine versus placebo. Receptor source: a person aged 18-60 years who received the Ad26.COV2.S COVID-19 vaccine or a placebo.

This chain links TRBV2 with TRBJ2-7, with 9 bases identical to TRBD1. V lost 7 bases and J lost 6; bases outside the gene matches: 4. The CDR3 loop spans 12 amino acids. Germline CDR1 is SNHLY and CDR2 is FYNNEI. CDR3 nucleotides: TGTGCCAGCACACAGGGGGCTTTCGAGCAGTACTTC. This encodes CASTQGAFEQYF.

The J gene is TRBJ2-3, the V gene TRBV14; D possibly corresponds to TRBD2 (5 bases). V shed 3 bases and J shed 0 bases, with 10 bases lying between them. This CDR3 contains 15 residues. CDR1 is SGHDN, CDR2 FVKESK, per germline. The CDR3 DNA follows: TGTGCCAGCAGCCAGGATAGGACTAGCACAGATACGCAGTATTTT. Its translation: CASSQDRTSTDTQYF.

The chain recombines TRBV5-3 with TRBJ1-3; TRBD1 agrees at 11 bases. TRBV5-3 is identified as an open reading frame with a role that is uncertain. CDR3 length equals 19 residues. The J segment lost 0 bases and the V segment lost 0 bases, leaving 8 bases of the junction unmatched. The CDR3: CARSLAGQGALYSGNTIYF. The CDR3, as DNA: TGTGCCAGAAGCTTGGCTGGACAGGGGGCTCTATACTCTGGAAACACCATATATTTT.

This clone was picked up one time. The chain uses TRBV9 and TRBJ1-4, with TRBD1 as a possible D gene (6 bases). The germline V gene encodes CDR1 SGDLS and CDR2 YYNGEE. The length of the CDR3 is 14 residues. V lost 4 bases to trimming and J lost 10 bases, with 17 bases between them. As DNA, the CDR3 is TGTGCCAGCAGCCACGGGGGCGCGGGGGGAAAACTGTTTTTT. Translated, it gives CASSHGGAGGKLFF.

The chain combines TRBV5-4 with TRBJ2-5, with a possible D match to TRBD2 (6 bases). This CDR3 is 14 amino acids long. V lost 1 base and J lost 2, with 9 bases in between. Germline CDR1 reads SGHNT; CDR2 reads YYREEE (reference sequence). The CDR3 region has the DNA TGTGCCAGCAGCTTGCCGACTAGGCAAGAGACCCAGTACTTC. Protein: CASSLPTRQETQYF. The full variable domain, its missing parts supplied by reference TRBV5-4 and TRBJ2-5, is ETGVTQSPTHLIKTRGQQVTLRCSSQSGHNTVSWYQQALGQGPQFIFQYYREEENGRGNFPPRFSGLQFPNYSSELNVNALELDDSALYLCASSLPTRQETQYFGPGTRLLVL.

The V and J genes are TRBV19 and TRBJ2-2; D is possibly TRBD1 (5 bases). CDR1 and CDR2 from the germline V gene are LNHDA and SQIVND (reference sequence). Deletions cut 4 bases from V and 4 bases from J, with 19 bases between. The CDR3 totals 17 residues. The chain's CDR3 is CASSTPKGPYSTGELFF. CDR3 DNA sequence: TGTGCCAGTAGTACCCCGAAGGGGCCATATAGCACCGGGGAGCTGTTTTTT.

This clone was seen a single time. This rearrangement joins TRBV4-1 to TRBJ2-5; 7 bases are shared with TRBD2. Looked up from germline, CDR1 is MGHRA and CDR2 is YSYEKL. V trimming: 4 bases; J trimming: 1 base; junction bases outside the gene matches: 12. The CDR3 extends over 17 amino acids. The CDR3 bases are TGCGCCAGCAGCCCCTTAACCGGGGGGACGGTCCAAGAGACCCAGTACTTC. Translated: CASSPLTGGTVQETQYF.

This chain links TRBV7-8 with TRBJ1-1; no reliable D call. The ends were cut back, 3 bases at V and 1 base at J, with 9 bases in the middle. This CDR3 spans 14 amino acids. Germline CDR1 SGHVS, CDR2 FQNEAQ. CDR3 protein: CASSFQRQNTEAFF. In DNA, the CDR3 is TGTGCCAGCAGCTTCCAGCGACAGAACACTGAAGCTTTCTTT.

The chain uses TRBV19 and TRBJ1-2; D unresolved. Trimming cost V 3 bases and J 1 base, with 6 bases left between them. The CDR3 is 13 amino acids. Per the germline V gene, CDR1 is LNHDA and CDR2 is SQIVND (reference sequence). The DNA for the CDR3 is TGTGCCAGTAGTATCGCGATTAACTATGGCTACACCTTC. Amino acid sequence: CASSIAINYGYTF.

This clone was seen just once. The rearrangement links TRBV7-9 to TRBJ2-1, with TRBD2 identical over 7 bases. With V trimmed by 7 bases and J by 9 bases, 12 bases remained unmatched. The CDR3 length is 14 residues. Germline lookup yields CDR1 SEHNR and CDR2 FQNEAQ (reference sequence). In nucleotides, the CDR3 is TGTGCCAGCATCCTCGGCCTCGGGGAGGGTGAGCAGTTCTTC. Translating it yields CASILGLGEGEQFF.

Written as DNA, the CDR3 is TGTGCCACCAGTGACAAACAGGGACGGGGAATGTGGTATGAGCAGTTCTTC. This sequence encodes CATSDKQGRGMWYEQFF. V and J are TRBV24-1 and TRBJ2-1; D might be TRBD1 (6 bases). Trimming stripped 4 bases from V and 8 bases from J, with 23 bases between. CDR3 length: 17 residues. CDR1 KGHDR and CDR2 SFDVKD come from the germline V gene.

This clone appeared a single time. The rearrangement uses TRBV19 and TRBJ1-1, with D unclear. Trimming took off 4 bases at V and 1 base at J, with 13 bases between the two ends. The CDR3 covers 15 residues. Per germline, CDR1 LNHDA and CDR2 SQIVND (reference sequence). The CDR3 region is CASSTQRVKNTEAFF. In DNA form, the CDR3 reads TGTGCCAGTAGTACACAGCGAGTCAAGAACACTGAAGCTTTCTTT.

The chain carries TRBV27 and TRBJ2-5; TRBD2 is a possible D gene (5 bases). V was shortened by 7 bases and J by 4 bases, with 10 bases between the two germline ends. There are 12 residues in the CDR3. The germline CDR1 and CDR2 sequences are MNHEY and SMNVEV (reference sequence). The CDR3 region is CASNGGGETQYF. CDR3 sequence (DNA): TGTGCCAGCAATGGCGGAGGAGAGACCCAGTACTTC.

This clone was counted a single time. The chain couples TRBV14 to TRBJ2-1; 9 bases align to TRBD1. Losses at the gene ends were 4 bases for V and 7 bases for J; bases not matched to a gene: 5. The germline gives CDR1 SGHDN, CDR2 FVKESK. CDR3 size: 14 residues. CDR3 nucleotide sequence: TGTGCCAGCAGCCCCTGGACAGGGGTAAATGAGCAGTTCTTC. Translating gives CASSPWTGVNEQFF.

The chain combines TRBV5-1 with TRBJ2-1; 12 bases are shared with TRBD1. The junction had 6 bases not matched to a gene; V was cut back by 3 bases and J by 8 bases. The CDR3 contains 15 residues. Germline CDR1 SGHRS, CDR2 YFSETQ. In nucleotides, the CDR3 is TGCGCCAGCAGCTACCGGGACAGGGGGCATGATGAGCAGTTCTTC. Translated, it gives CASSYRDRGHDEQFF.

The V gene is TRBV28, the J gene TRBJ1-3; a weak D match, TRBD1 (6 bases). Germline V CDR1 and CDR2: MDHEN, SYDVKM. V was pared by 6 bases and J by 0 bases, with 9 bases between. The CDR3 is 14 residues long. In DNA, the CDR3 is TGTGCCAGCAGCATACAGGGCTCTGGAAACACCATATATTTT. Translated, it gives CASSIQGSGNTIYF.

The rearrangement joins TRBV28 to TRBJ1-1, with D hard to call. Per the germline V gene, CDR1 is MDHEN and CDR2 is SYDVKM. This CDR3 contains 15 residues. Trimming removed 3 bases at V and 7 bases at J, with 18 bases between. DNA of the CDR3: TGTGCCAGCAGTTTTGACGGATCCTACGGATTTGAAGCTTTCTTT. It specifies CASSFDGSYGFEAFF.

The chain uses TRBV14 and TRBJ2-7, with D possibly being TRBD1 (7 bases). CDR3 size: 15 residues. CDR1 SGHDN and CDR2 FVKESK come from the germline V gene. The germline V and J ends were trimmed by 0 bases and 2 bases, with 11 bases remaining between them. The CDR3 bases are TGTGCCAGCAGCCAAGATGGGGGGACAGCCTACGAGCAGTACTTC. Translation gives CASSQDGGTAYEQYF. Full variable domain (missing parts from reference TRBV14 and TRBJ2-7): EAGVTQFPSHSVIEKGQTVTLRCDPISGHDNLYWYRRVMGKEIKFLLHFVKESKQDESGMPNNRFLAERTGGTYSTLKVQPAELEDSGVYFCASSQDGGTAYEQYFGPGTRLTVT.

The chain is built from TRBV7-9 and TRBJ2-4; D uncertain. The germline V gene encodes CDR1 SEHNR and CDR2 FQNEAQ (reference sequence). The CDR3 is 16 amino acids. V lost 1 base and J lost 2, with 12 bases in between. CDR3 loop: CASSLGFGVTKNIQYF. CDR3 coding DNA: TGTGCCAGCAGCTTAGGGTTTGGGGTGACCAAAAACATTCAGTACTTC.

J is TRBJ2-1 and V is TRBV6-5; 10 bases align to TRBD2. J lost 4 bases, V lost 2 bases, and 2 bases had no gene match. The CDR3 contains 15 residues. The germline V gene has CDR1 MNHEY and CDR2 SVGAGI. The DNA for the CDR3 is TGTGCCAGCAGTTACCTAGCGGGGGATTACAATGAGCAGTTCTTC. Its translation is CASSYLAGDYNEQFF.

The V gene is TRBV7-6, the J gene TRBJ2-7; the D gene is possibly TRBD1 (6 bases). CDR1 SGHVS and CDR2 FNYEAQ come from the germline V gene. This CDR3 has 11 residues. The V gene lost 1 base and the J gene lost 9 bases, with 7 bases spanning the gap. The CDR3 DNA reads TGTGCCAGCAGCTTAGGGACAGCGCAGTACTTC. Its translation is CASSLGTAQYF.

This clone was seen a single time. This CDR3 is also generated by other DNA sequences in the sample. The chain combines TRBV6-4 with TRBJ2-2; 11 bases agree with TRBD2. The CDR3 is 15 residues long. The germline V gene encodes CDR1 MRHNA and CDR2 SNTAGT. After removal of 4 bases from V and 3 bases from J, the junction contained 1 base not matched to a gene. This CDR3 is CASSVLAGDTGELFF. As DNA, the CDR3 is TGTGCCAGCAGTGTACTAGCGGGGGACACCGGGGAGCTGTTTTTT.

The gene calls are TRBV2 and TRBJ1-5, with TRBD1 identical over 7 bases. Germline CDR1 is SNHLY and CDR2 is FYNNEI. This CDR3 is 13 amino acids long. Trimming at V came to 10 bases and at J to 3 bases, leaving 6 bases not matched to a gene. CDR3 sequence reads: CANGEGANQPQHF. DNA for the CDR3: TGTGCCAACGGTGAGGGGGCCAATCAGCCCCAGCATTTT. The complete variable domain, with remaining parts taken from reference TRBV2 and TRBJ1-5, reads EPEVTQTPSHQVTQMGQEVILRCVPISNHLYFYWYRQILGQKVEFLVSFYNNEISEKSEIFDDQFSVERPDGSNFTLKIRSTKLEDSAMYFCANGEGANQPQHFGDGTRLSIL.

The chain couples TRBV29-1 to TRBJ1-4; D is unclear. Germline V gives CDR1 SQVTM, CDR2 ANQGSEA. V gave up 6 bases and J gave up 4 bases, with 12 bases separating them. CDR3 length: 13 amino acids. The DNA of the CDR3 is TGCAGCGTCGGGCCAACTGATAATGAAAAACTGTTTTTT. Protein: CSVGPTDNEKLFF.

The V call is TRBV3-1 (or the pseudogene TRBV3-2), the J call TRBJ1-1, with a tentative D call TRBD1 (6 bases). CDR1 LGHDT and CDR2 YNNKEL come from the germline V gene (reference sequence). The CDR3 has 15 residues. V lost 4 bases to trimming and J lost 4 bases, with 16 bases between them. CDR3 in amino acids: CASSPQQGRATEAFF. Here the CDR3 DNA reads TGTGCCAGCAGCCCACAACAGGGACGTGCCACTGAAGCTTTCTTT.